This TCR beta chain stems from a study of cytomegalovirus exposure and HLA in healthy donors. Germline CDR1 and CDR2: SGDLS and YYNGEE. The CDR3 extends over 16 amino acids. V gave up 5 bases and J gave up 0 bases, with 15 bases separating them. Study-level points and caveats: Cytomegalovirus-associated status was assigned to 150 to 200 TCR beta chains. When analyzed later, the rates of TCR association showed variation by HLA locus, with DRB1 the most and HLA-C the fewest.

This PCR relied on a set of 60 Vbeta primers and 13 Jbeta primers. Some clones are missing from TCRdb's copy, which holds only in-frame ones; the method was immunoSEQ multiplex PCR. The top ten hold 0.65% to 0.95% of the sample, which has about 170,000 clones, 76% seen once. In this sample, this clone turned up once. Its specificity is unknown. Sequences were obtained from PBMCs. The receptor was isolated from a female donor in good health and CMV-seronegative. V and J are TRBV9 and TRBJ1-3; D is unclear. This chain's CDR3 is CASSGPPVVSGNTIYF. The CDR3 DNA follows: TGTGCCAGCAGTGGTCCCCCGGTAGTCTCTGGAAACACCATATATTTT.